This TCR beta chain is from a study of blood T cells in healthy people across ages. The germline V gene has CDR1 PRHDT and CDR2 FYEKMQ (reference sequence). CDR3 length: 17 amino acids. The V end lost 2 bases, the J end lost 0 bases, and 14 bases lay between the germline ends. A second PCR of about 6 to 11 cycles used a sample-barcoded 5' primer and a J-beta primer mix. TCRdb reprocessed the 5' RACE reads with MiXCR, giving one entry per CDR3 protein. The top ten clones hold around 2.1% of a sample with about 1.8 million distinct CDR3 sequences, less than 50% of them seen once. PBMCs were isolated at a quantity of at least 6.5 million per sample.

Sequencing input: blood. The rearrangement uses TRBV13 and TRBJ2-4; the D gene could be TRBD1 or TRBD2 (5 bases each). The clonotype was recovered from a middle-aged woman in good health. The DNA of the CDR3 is TGTGCCAGCAGCTTAACCCGGGACCTTCTAGCCAAAAACATTCAGTACTTC. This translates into CASSLTRDLLAKNIQYF.